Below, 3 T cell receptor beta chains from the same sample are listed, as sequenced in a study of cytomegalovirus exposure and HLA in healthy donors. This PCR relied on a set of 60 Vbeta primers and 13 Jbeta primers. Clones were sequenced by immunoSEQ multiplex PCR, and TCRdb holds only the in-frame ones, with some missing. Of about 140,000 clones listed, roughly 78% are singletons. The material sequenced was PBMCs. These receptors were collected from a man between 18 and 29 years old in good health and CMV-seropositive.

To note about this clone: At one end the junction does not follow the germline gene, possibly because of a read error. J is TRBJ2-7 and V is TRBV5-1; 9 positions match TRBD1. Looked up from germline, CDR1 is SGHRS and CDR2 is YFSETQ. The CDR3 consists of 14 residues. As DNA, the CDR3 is TGCGCCAGCAGTTTGGACAGGGGATCCTACGAGCAGTACTTC. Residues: CASSLDRGSYEQYF.

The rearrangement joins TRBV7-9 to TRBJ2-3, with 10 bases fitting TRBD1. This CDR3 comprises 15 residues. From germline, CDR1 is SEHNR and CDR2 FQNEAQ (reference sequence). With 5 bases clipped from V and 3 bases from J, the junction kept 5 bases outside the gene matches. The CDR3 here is CASSPGTGATDTQYF. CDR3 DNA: TGTGCCAGCAGCCCCGGGACAGGGGCAACAGATACGCAGTATTTT.

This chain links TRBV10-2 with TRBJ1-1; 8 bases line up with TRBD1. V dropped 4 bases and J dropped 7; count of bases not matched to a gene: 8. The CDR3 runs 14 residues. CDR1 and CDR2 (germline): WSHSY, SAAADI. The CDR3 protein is CASSANRGRGEAFF. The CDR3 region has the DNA TGCGCCAGCAGTGCGAACAGGGGGAGGGGTGAAGCTTTCTTT.